This TCR beta chain emerged from a study of CD8 T cells in Susac syndrome. Germline assignment: CDR1 SQVTM and CDR2 ANQGSEA. This CDR3 region has 15 residues. The sequenced target, TCR beta, came from blood CD8+ and CD4+ T cells. Random hexamers primed reverse transcription of about 0.5 to 1 ug RNA. MiXCR, applied by TCRdb to the immunoSEQ multiplex PCR reads, yields one record per CDR3 protein. The table shows approximately 76,000 distinct CDR3 sequences, with roughly 94% occurring only once. On this clonotype: The junction departs from germline at one end; a sequencing error may be responsible.

This clonotype was sampled from a human donor with multiple sclerosis. V gene TRBV29-1 combines with J gene TRBJ2-3; the match to TRBD2 covers 8 bases. Sequencing was performed on CD8+ T cells from PBMCs. The chain's CDR3 is CSFEDGRGEVDTQYF. In DNA, the CDR3 is TGCAGCTTTGAAGATGGGCGGGGGGAGGTAGATACGCAGTATTTT.